This TCR beta chain was identified during a study of T cell repertoires in cytomegalovirus infection. Study-wide context: The public TCR beta signatures pointed to both CMV infection and matching HLA type. Study-level findings and limits: CMV-specific HLA-C-restricted TCR beta clonotypes dominated the ex vivo response.

The CDR3 loop spans 13 amino acids. Unmatched junction bases numbered 2, after V lost 0 bases and J lost 9 bases. This clonotype occurred a few times. Its specificity is not known. TCRdb analysed the reads with MiXCR anew, one entry per CDR3 protein. The repertoire holds roughly 280,000 distinct CDR3 sequences, with 9.1% as singletons. This clonotype originated in a human donor in good health (CMV status not recorded). Some clones in this sample may be carry-over from other donors' samples. The sample taken for sequencing was PBMCs. The chain recombines TRBV12-3 or TRBV12-4 with TRBJ2-1; 7 bases are shared with TRBD1. In nucleotides, the CDR3 is TGTGCCAGCAGTTTAGCTAGGGGGCTTGAGCAGTTCTTC. This translates into CASSLARGLEQFF.